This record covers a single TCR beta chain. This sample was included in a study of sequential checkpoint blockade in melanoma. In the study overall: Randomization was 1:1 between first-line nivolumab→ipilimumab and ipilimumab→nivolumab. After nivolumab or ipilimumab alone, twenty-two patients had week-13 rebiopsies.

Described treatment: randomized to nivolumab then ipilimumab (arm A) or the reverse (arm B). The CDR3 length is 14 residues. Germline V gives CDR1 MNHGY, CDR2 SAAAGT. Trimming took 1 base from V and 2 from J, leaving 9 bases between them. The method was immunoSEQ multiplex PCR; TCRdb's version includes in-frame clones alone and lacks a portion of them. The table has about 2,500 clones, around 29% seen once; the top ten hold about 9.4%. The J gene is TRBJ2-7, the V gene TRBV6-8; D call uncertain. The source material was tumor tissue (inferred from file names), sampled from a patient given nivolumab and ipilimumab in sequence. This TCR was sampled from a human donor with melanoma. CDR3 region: CASSYLRSTYEQYF. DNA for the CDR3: TGTGCCAGCAGTTACTTGCGGAGTACCTACGAGCAGTACTTC.